This TCR beta chain was captured by sequencing in a study of cytomegalovirus exposure and HLA in healthy donors (dated by TCRdb to about 2017). Context from the whole study: In an earlier analysis of 450 to 750 of the donors, 276 Gb of sequence data and approximately 100 million unique TCR beta sequences from some 170 million T cells were reported. An early release that covered roughly 600 HLA-typed donors contained approximately 290 gigabases of sequencing data and 80 million or so unique TCR sequences. Of the 350 to 450 genotyped donors, 65% to 90% were placed in the genetic ancestry cluster associated with self-reported Caucasian donors. The study was designed to test whether signatures of past pathogen exposure could be identified by cataloging public T cell receptors. The study profiled the T cell repertoires of more than 500 subjects by immunosequencing and related them to cytomegalovirus serostatus. Besides the first cohort of roughly 660 subjects, a separate validation cohort made up of 120 different subjects was used. The study combined high-throughput TCR immunosequencing, statistical association of individual TCRs with disease status, and machine learning to predict cytomegalovirus infection status. In a later analysis, previously published TCR beta repertoires from several hundred donors were re-analyzed and high-resolution HLA genotyping was added so that TCR occurrence patterns could be studied. The later analysis used no new phenotypic data to find candidate immune exposures, relying instead on TCR beta sequences and their occurrence across donors. To decide whether each TCR beta V gene segment behaved as functional or pseudogenic, an earlier analysis of some 580 of the donors relied on high-throughput TCR beta sequencing. Donor age, sex, ethnicity and CMV serostatus were compiled together with the repertoire data. Genome-wide SNP genotypes for about 60% of the roughly 700 donors were used in a later genetic analysis, which treated that subset as a discovery cohort. All discovery cohort repertoires had been generated on a single sequencing platform. HLA typing covered class I and class II loci at four-digit resolution. Typing coverage varied by locus: roughly 620-630 donors for A, B, C, DRB1 and DQB1; roughly 510 for DQA1; more than 600 for DPA1; roughly 450 for DPB1. About five DR-DQ haplotypes were treated as single units for association and clustering because of strong linkage in the cohort. On average, about 200,000 unique TCR beta nucleotide sequences were sequenced per donor among about 400 genotyped donors of the cohort, with 15% to 20% of those sequences being non-productive.

The cohort was made up of about 670 healthy bone marrow donors. At the time of sampling, all cohort members were nominally healthy, though unrecorded immune exposures were likely present. The donor tested CMV seronegative and was one of the 352 seronegative cohort members. A peripheral blood sample was provided by each donor, and peripheral blood mononuclear cells were used for TCR beta sequencing. The Qiagen DNeasy Blood Extraction Kit was used to extract genomic DNA from the blood cell samples. With respect to this clone: The antigen this receptor binds is unknown. Base qualities are not at hand, and no much larger clone is one base apart.

Based on the germline V gene, the CDR1 and CDR2 sequences are SGHTA and FQGTGA. The CDR3 covers 16 residues, taking in both the cysteine and the phenylalanine. The DNA shown is the 48-base CDR3, in frame from base 1. V and J are trimmed by 2 bases and 5 bases, and the gene matches miss 7 bases of the junction. The full study reports these points: Because the 87-base-pair reads could not distinguish some IMGT-functional V segments, including TRBV6-2 and TRBV6-3, those segments were excluded. In a later analysis, HLA-associated TCR beta chains were found to be more clonally expanded and to have lower generation probabilities than equally common non-associated chains. The study gave a list of roughly 150 TCR beta chains associated with cytomegalovirus. According to a later analysis, most CMV-associated TCR beta chains appeared to be HLA-restricted, and the HLA associations seemed to be driven largely by CMV exposure. The authors suggested that the approach could potentially be generalized to other disease states and immunological phenotypes. Compared with the 666-donor mean, donors in an Asian-associated ancestry cluster had fewer N-insertions in productive TCRs, according to a later genetic analysis. An association between a missense DCLRE1C variant and V-gene and J-gene trimming of TCR beta chains was found in a later genetic analysis and replicated in an independent cohort. Immune exposure information for the cohort was limited to CMV serostatus. A further reported finding was that TCR beta sequences accurately predicted the HLA-A and HLA-B alleles for most subjects in the first cohort. According to a later analysis, TCR association rates differed among HLA loci, with DRB1 alleles showing the most associated TCRs and HLA-C alleles showing the fewest. The earlier analysis of about 600 of the donors excluded fewer than 20 rarely observed V segments, including chromosome 9 orphons, because counts were too low. Only TCR beta chains were sequenced in this cohort, and the absence of alpha or paired-chain data limited detectable features. HLA typing was unavailable for some donors at each locus, so association tests used only the typed subset. Most TCR sequences were seen in very few donors, while some public TCRs were found in many individuals. Correlated functional status among segregating V segments might be attributable to linkage disequilibrium, but an unknown experimental factor could not be ruled out. Sequencing depth was assumed to be roughly uniform across donors in the presence/absence analyses, though that assumption may not hold. Several of the top co-occurrence clusters appeared to be linked to parvovirus B19, influenza, CMV and Epstein-Barr virus, according to a later analysis. A cluster of highly shared sequence variants was judged likely to represent a technical artifact of the sequencing pipeline. In both the original and validation cohorts, the classifier was reported to diagnose cytomegalovirus status with high specificity and sensitivity. In an earlier analysis of some 540 of the donors, most TCR beta V segments appeared in productive rearrangements about 90% or about 30% of the time, broadly matching IMGT annotations. When HLA alleles, especially DR and DQ, strongly co-occurred, TCR associations were difficult to assign to individual alleles. In vitro tests confirmed that a few of the cytomegalovirus-associated TCR beta chains recognize cytomegalovirus antigens. In a later analysis, about 17,000 TCR beta sequences were associated with specific HLA alleles at a false discovery rate of 0.05.

Library preparation was by the immunoSEQ multiplex PCR assay. For the multiplex PCR, a mixture combining 60 forward primers for TCR Vbeta segments and 13 reverse primers for TCR Jbeta segments was used. The CDR3 region of rearranged TCR beta genes was amplified from genomic DNA with a multiplex PCR assay. On the Illumina HiSeq System, the amplified TCR beta libraries were sequenced as 87-base-pair reads. In the authors' own workflow: A later analysis counted about 76 million unique TCR beta chains across the 650 to 700 repertoires, and some 11 million of these chains were shared by at least two donors. To remove PCR and sequencing errors, raw reads were error-corrected and collapsed into unique sequences using a nearest-neighbor algorithm that merged closely related sequences. CDR3 sequences were aligned to IMGT reference sequences to assign V, D and J gene segments. For a sequence to be retained, a match of at least six nucleotides to both a V gene segment and a J gene segment was required. Rearrangements were classified as productive when the CDR3 lacked stop codons and remained in frame with V and J, and all other rearrangements were classified as non-productive. Following IMGT convention, CDR3 was defined as the stretch from the second conserved V-encoded cysteine to the conserved J-encoded phenylalanine. In an earlier analysis of around 640 of the donors, sequences lacking an unambiguous match to a single V gene segment were excluded. In an earlier analysis of some 590 of the donors, a V segment was called functional when productive rearrangements were above 56.7%, and segregating when the standard deviation between donors exceeded 5%. A statistical classification framework was developed to diagnose cytomegalovirus status using the catalog of TCR beta chain sequences. In a later analysis, V and J genes were assigned by comparing TCR nucleotide sequences against IMGT/GENE-DB human TR gene sequences. A later analysis assigned CDR3 sequences and most-parsimonious VDJ recombination scenarios with the TCRdist pipeline. In a later analysis, every TCR beta chain was defined by the combination of its CDR3 amino acid sequence and its V-gene family, and reads without a unique V-gene family were dropped. As a way to deal with suspected cross-contamination and a sequencing artifact, a later analysis dropped 450 to 600 nucleotide sequences that were highly shared and had low generation probability. In a later analysis, a clonal expansion index for each public chain was calculated from normalized within-repertoire ranks of inferred template counts. Generation probabilities in a later analysis came from a VDJ recombination model fitted to out-of-frame rearrangements, and those results were checked against IGoR. A later analysis scored TCR-TCR, TCR-HLA and TCR-CMV co-occurrence with hypergeometric tests, applying a repertoire-size bias correction to TCR pairs. In a later analysis, false discovery rates were estimated by permuting HLA or CMV assignments 20 times. In a later analysis, co-occurring TCRs were grouped using DBSCAN, with TCRdist sequence similarity added in when clustering inside HLA-allele-positive subsets. Co-occurrence clustering excluded repertoires with fewer than 30,000 or more than 120,000 public chains, plus five with anomalous nucleotide sharing. TCRdb took this table from immuneACCESS and kept in-frame rearrangements with V and J called. Such tables lack part of the clones; where checked against another copy, unresolved V genes explain under half of the gap, and the rest is unexplained. The D gene and trimming were derived from the DNA, and the V and J assignments and clone size from that table. Here the sample has just under 80,000 clones; over 60% occur a single time. The biggest ten clones account for around 4.8% of the sample.

The rearranged segments are TRBV7-3 and TRBJ2-2; TRBD2 matches 8 bases in the middle. The sample comprised PBMCs. The sequence came from a man aged 35 to 55 in good health and CMV-seronegative. The nucleotide sequence reads as follows: TGTGCCAGCAGCTTATCCGGGACTAGTCGGACCGGGGAGCTGTTTTTT. Its amino acids are CASSLSGTSRTGELFF. The CDR3, completed at both ends by the reference TRBV7-3 and TRBJ2-2 genes, gives the full variable domain GAGVSQTPSNKVTEKGKYVELRCDPISGHTALYWYRQSLGQGPEFLIYFQGTGAADDSGLPNDRFFAVRPEGSVSTLKIQRTERGDSAVYLCASSLSGTSRTGELFFGEGSRLTVL.